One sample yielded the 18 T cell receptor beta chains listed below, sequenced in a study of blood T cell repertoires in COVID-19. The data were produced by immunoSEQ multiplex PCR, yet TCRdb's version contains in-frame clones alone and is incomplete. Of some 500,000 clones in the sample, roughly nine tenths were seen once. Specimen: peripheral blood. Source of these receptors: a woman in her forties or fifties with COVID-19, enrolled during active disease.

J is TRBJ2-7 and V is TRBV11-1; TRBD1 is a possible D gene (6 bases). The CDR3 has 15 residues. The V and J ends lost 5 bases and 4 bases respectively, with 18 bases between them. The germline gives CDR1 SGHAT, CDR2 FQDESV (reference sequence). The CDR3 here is CASSPYRVQGYEQYF. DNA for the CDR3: TGTGCCAGCAGCCCCTACAGGGTCCAGGGATACGAGCAGTACTTC. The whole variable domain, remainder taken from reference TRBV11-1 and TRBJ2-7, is EAEVAQSPRYKITEKSQAVAFWCDPISGHATLYWYRQILGQGPELLVQFQDESVVDDSQLPKDRFSAERLKGVDSTLKIQPAELGDSAMYLCASSPYRVQGYEQYFGPGTRLTVT.

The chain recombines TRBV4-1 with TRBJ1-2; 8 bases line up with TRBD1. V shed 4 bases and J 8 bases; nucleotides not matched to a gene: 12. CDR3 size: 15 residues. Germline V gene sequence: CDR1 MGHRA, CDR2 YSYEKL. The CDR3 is CASSLSGAGGGGYTF. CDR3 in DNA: TGCGCCAGCAGCCTTTCCGGGGCAGGGGGCGGGGGCTACACCTTC.

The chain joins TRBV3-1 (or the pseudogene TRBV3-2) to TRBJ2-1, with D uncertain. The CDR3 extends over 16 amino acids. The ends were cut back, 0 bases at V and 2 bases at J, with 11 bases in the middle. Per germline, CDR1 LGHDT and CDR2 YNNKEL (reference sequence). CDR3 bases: TGTGCCAGCAGCCAAGACCCCAGCGCCACCTACAATGAGCAGTTCTTC. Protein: CASSQDPSATYNEQFF.

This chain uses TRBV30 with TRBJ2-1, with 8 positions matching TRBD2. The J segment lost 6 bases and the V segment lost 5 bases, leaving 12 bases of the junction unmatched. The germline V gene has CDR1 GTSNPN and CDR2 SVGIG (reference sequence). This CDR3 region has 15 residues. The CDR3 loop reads CAWSSGTSRFNEQFF. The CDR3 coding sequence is TGTGCCTGGTCTTCCGGGACTAGTCGGTTCAATGAGCAGTTCTTC. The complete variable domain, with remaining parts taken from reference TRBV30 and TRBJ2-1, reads SQTIHQWPATLVQPVGSPLSLECTVEGTSNPNLYWYRQAAGRGLQLLFYSVGIGQISSEVPQNLSASRPQDRQFILSSKKLLLSDSGFYLCAWSSGTSRFNEQFFGPGTRLTVL.

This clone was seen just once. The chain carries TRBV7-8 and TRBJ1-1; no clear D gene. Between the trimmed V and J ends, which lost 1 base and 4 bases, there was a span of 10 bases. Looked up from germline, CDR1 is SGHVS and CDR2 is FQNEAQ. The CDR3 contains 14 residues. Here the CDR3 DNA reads TGTGCCAGCAGCTTAGTTTGGTACGGCACTGAAGCTTTCTTT. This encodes CASSLVWYGTEAFF.

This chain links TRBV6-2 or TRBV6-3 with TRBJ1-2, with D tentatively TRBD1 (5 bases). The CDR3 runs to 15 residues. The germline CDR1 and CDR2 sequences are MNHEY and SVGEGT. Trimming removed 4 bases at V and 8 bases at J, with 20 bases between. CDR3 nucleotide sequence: TGTGCCAGCAGTTTCCCGCGGGGCGGTTATCAGGGCTACACCTTC. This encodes CASSFPRGGYQGYTF.

CDR3 sequence: CASSLPLDGNYGYTF. For the CDR3, the DNA is TGTGCCAGCAGTCTCCCGCTAGACGGAAACTATGGCTACACCTTC. The chain combines TRBV6-1 with TRBJ1-2; unclear D gene. This CDR3 comprises 15 residues. In germline, CDR1 is MNHNS, CDR2 SASEGT. Trimming shortened V by 5 bases and J by 2 bases, and 15 bases separated the two germline ends.

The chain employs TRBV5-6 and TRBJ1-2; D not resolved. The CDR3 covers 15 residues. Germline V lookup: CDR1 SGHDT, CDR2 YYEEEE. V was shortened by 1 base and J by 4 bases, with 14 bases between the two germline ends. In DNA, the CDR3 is TGTGCCAGCAGCTTGAGCCTATCTTTCGGCTATGGCTACACCTTC. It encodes CASSLSLSFGYGYTF.

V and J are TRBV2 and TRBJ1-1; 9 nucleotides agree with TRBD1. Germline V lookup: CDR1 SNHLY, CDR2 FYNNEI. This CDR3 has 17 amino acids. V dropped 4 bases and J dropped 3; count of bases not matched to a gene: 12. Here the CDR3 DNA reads TGTGCCAGCAGTGTTAGGGGACAGGGAATGGGGGACACTGAAGCTTTCTTT. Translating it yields CASSVRGQGMGDTEAFF.

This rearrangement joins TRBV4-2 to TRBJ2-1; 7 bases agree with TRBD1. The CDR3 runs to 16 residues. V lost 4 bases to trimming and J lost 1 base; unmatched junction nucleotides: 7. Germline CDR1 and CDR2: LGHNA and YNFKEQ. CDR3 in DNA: TGTGCCAGCAGCCCTATCCGGGACAGTTCCTACAATGAGCAGTTCTTC. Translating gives CASSPIRDSSYNEQFF.

CDR3 residues: CASSPGTSGGLVDTQYF. Written as DNA, the CDR3 is TGTGCCAGCAGCCCCGGGACTAGCGGGGGACTTGTAGATACGCAGTATTTT. The rearrangement links TRBV6-2 or TRBV6-3 to TRBJ2-3, with 14 nucleotides matching TRBD2. Germline trimming cut 6 bases from V and 5 bases from J; bases unmatched to any gene: 10. CDR3 length: 17 amino acids. Germline V gene data show CDR1 as MNHEY and CDR2 as SVGEGT.

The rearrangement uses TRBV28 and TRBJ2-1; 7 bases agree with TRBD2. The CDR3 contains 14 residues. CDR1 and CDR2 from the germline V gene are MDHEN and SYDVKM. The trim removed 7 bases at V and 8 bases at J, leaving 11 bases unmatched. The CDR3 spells CASTVRGGTDEQFF. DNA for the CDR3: TGTGCCAGCACGGTCCGCGGGGGAACGGATGAGCAGTTCTTC.

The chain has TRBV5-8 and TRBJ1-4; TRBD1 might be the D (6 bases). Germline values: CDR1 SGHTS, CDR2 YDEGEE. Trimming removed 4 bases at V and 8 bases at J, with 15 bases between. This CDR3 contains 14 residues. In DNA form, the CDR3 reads TGTGCCAGCAGCCTGCCGGGACAAAGAGAAAAACTGTTTTTT. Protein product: CASSLPGQREKLFF.

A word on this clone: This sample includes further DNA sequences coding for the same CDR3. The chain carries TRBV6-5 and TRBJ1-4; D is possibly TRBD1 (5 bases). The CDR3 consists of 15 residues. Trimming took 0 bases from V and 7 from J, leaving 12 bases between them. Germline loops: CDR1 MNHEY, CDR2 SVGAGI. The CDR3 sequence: CASSYSRGGGEKLFF. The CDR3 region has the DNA TGTGCCAGCAGTTACTCAAGGGGAGGCGGTGAAAAACTGTTTTTT.

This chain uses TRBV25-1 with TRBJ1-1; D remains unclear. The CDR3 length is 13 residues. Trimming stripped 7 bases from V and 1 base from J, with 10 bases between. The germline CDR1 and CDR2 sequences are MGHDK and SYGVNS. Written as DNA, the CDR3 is TGTGCCAGCATTAGGACTGGGAACACTGAAGCTTTCTTT. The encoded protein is CASIRTGNTEAFF.

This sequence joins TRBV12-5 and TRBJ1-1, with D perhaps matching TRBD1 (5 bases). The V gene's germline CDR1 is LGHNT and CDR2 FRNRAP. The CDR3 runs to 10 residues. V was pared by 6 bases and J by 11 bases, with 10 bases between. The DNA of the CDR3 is TGTGCTAGTGGAATGGGGCAGGCTTTCTTT. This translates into CASGMGQAFF.

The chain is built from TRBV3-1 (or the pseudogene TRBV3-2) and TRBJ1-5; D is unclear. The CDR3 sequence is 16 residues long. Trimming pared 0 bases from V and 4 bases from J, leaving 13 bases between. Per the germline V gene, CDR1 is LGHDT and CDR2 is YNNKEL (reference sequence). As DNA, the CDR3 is TGTGCCAGCAGCCAAGACAATCGGGGAGGGAATCAGCCCCAGCATTTT. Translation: CASSQDNRGGNQPQHF.

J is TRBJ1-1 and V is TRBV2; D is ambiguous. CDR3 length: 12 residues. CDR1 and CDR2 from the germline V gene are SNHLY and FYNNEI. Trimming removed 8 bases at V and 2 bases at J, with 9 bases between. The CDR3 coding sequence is TGTGCCAGCTGCGGGTTAAACACTGAAGCTTTCTTT. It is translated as CASCGLNTEAFF.